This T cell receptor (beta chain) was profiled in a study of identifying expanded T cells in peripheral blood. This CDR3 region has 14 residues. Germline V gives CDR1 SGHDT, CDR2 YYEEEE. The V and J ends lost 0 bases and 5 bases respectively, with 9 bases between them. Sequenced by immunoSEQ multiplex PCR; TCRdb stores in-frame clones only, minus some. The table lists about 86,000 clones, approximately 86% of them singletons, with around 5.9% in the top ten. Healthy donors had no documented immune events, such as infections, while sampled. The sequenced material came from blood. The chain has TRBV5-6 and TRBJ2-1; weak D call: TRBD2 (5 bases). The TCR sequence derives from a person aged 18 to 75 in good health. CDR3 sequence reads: CASSLVDGDNEQFF. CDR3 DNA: TGTGCCAGCAGCTTGGTGGACGGGGACAATGAGCAGTTCTTC.